These 23 T cell receptor beta chains were all obtained from the same sample, sequenced in a study of identical twins. TCRdb processed the 5' RACE reads anew with MiXCR; each CDR3 protein has one entry. The table lists 570,000 or so distinct CDR3 sequences, roughly 9.5% of them singletons. These data were also filed under a second study, of yellow fever vaccine responses in identical twins.

The specimen was PBMCs. These receptors were obtained from a woman under 30 in good health.

This clonotype occurred many times. The chain employs TRBV24-1 and TRBJ1-2; no firm D call. The CDR3 has 11 residues. V gave up 12 bases and J gave up 4 bases, with 11 bases separating them. Germline CDR1 reads KGHDR; CDR2 reads SFDVKD. CDR3 nucleotide sequence: TGTGCCTCGCCAGATTTCTATGGCTACACCTTC. It codes for CASPDFYGYTF.

This clonotype was recorded at least ten times. CDR3 sequence reads: CASSFNTGGLYNEQFF. CDR3 coding DNA: TGTGCCAGCAGTTTTAATACAGGGGGCCTATACAATGAGCAGTTCTTC. The J gene is TRBJ2-1, the V gene TRBV12-3 or TRBV12-4; 9 positions match TRBD1. There are 16 residues in the CDR3. V lost 3 bases, J lost 4 bases, and 7 bases stayed unmatched.

This sequence joins TRBV12-3 or TRBV12-4 and TRBJ2-6, with D uncertain. V lost 11 bases, J lost 0 bases, and 20 bases lay in between. The CDR3 totals 17 residues. The CDR3 coding sequence is TGTGCCGGCATTGCTTGGAACCCGGGCTCTGGGGCCAACGTCCTGACTTTC. Translated: CAGIAWNPGSGANVLTF.

This clonotype was detected once. This may come from a read error, since a much larger clone is one base off. The CDR3 loop is CASSSSGRTYEQYF. CDR3 bases: TGTGCCAGCAGTTCTAGCGGGAGGACCTACGAGCAGTACTTC. The gene calls are TRBV6-2 or TRBV6-3 and TRBJ2-7; 11 nucleotides agree with TRBD2. V trimming: 4 bases; J trimming: 2 bases; junction bases outside the gene matches: 1. Germline CDR1 and CDR2: MNHEY and SVGEGT. There are 14 residues in the CDR3.

This clonotype was observed a few times. V gene TRBV20-1 combines with J gene TRBJ2-1; TRBD2 matches 11 bases. This CDR3 contains 17 residues. Germline CDR1 DFQATT, CDR2 SNEGSKA (reference sequence). J lost 4 bases, V lost 0 bases, and 8 bases had no gene match. CDR3 DNA sequence: TGCAGTGCTAGAGACGGGACTAGCGGAGAAATTTACAATGAGCAGTTCTTC. This translates into CSARDGTSGEIYNEQFF.

This chain uses TRBV7-2 with TRBJ2-2, with D maybe TRBD1 (6 bases). The ends were cut back, 7 bases at V and 0 bases at J, with 12 bases in the middle. Germline V gives CDR1 SGHTA, CDR2 FQGNSA. The CDR3 consists of 15 residues. The CDR3 region is CASKTGGSNTGELFF. CDR3 in DNA: TGTGCCAGCAAGACAGGCGGTTCGAACACCGGGGAGCTGTTTTTT.

This chain links TRBV9 with TRBJ2-7, with D perhaps matching TRBD1 (5 bases). CDR3 length: 16 amino acids. Germline V gene lookup returns CDR1 SGDLS and CDR2 YYNGEE. Trimming left V 4 bases short and J 3 bases short, with 20 bases between. CDR3: CASSPRYQGNHYEQYF. The CDR3, as DNA: TGTGCCAGCAGCCCTCGATACCAGGGCAATCACTACGAGCAGTACTTC.

V usage is TRBV29-1 and J usage is TRBJ2-2; D is perhaps TRBD2 (5 bases). Trimming removed 4 bases from V and 4 bases from J, with 10 bases in between. Germline V CDR1 and CDR2: SQVTM, ANQGSEA. The CDR3 sequence is 13 residues long. The CDR3 region is CSVVNGLTGELFF. The DNA of the CDR3 is TGCAGCGTTGTTAACGGACTCACCGGGGAGCTGTTTTTT.

This clonotype was observed a few times. The V gene is TRBV7-9, the J gene TRBJ2-7; 7 bases fit TRBD1. The CDR3 contains 14 residues. From germline, CDR1 is SEHNR and CDR2 FQNEAQ (reference sequence). Trimming cost V 6 bases and J 3 bases; bases outside gene matches: 8. The CDR3, as DNA: TGTGCCAGCAGGTCAGACAGGGCCGACTACGAGCAGTACTTC. Translation gives CASRSDRADYEQYF.

This clonotype appeared many times. The chain joins TRBV3-1 to TRBJ2-7; 11 bases are shared with TRBD1. After removal of 4 bases from V and 5 bases from J, the junction contained 7 bases not matched to a gene. CDR1 and CDR2 from the germline V gene are LGHDT and YNNKEL (reference sequence). This CDR3 spans 15 amino acids. The CDR3 here is CASSRGTGGDNEQYF. CDR3 DNA: TGTGCCAGCAGCCGCGGGACAGGGGGAGATAACGAGCAGTACTTC.

The table lists this clonotype with many counts. CDR3 region: CASSQGTSEGGYEQFF. The DNA of the CDR3 is TGCGCCAGCAGCCAGGGGACTTCAGAGGGGGGTTATGAGCAGTTCTTC. V and J are TRBV4-3 and TRBJ2-1, with D perhaps given as TRBD1 or TRBD2 (6 bases each). Trimming took 3 bases from V and 8 from J, leaving 20 bases between them. This CDR3 spans 16 amino acids. Germline V gene data show CDR1 as LGHNA and CDR2 as YSLEER.

The chain joins TRBV5-1 to TRBJ1-1, with 9 bases fitting TRBD1. V lost 3 bases and J lost 1; bases outside the gene matches: 4. The CDR3 loop spans 15 amino acids. Germline-derived CDR1 and CDR2 are SGHRS and YFSETQ. The CDR3 region has the DNA TGCGCCAGCAGCTCCCTGACAGGGGGGAACACTGAAGCTTTCTTT. This translates into CASSSLTGGNTEAFF.

This clonotype has at least ten counts. This rearrangement joins TRBV27 to TRBJ2-6, with D unresolved. V dropped 6 bases and J dropped 0 bases, with 9 bases sitting between them. Germline V gene lookup returns CDR1 MNHEY and CDR2 SMNVEV (reference sequence). The CDR3 is 15 residues long. The CDR3 spells CASSLSSSGANVLTF. The CDR3 coding sequence is TGTGCCAGCAGCTTAAGTAGCTCTGGGGCCAACGTCCTGACTTTC.

This chain links TRBV5-1 with TRBJ2-7, with 8 nucleotides matching TRBD1. The CDR3 has 15 amino acids. Per germline, CDR1 SGHRS and CDR2 YFSETQ. The ends lost 3 bases at V and 3 bases at J; junction bases unmatched: 8. CDR3 in DNA: TGCGCCAGCAGCTACAGGTCAGGACAGGGCTACGAGCAGTACTTC. Its translation is CASSYRSGQGYEQYF.

This clonotype was found a few times. The V gene is TRBV12-3 or TRBV12-4, the J gene TRBJ2-7; tentative D call: TRBD2 (5 bases). The CDR3 extends over 14 amino acids. Trimming removed 5 bases at V and 3 bases at J, with 14 bases between. DNA for the CDR3: TGTGCCAGCAGTAGAAGGACTCTGGGCTACGAGCAGTACTTC. Protein product: CASSRRTLGYEQYF.

This clonotype came up many times. The chain employs TRBV5-1 and TRBJ2-7; no clear D. V was clipped by 0 bases and J by 6 bases, with 22 bases between them. Germline CDR1 and CDR2: SGHRS and YFSETQ. This CDR3 is built from 17 residues. This CDR3 reads CASSLGWISPGQGEQYF. The CDR3 region has the DNA TGCGCCAGCAGCTTGGGTTGGATCTCACCGGGTCAAGGCGAGCAGTACTTC. The variable domain in full, completed from reference TRBV5-1 and TRBJ2-7, reads KAGVTQTPRYLIKTRGQQVTLSCSPISGHRSVSWYQQTPGQGLQFLFEYFSETQRNKGNFPGRFSGRQFSNSRSEMNVSTLELGDSALYLCASSLGWISPGQGEQYFGPGTRLTVT.

The chain's CDR3 is CASSEGFGTPSESYTF. The DNA of the CDR3 is TGTGCCAGCAGTGAGGGTTTCGGGACACCCTCAGAGAGCTACACCTTC. The rearrangement joins TRBV2 to TRBJ1-2, with D possibly TRBD1 on 6 matching bases. Germline V lookup: CDR1 SNHLY, CDR2 FYNNEI. The CDR3 sequence is 16 residues long. Trimming stripped 3 bases from V and 9 bases from J, with 23 bases between. Full variable domain (missing parts from reference TRBV2 and TRBJ1-2): EPEVTQTPSHQVTQMGQEVILRCVPISNHLYFYWYRQILGQKVEFLVSFYNNEISEKSEIFDDQFSVERPDGSNFTLKIRSTKLEDSAMYFCASSEGFGTPSESYTFGSGTRLTVV.

Many counts were recorded for this clonotype. This chain joins TRBV20-1 and TRBJ2-1, with D unresolved. Germline CDR1 and CDR2: DFQATT and SNEGSKA (reference sequence). Trimming took 5 bases from V and 6 from J, leaving 11 bases between them. The CDR3 length is 12 residues. The CDR3 spells CSASKTGNEQFF. For the CDR3, the DNA is TGCAGTGCTTCCAAGACCGGCAATGAGCAGTTCTTC.

This clonotype was observed a few times. The chain has TRBV30 and TRBJ2-7, with D perhaps TRBD1 (5 bases). Trimming left V 3 bases short and J 6 bases short, with 18 bases between. Per the germline V gene, CDR1 is GTSNPN and CDR2 is SVGIG (reference sequence). The CDR3 is made up of 14 amino acids. The CDR3 region has the DNA TGTGCCTGGAGCCGGACATTAATAATCGGCGAGCAGTACTTC. Translation: CAWSRTLIIGEQYF.

This clonotype turned up a few times. The chain carries TRBV5-1 and TRBJ2-4; no firm D call. Trimming stripped 0 bases from V and 5 bases from J, with 9 bases between. Germline V CDR1 and CDR2: SGHRS, YFSETQ. This CDR3 has 14 amino acids. DNA for the CDR3: TGCGCCAGCAGCTTGGATAGGGTGGAAAACATTCAGTACTTC. This encodes CASSLDRVENIQYF.

The table lists this clonotype with a few counts. The chain uses TRBV27 and TRBJ1-2; D remains ambiguous. CDR1 and CDR2 (germline): MNHEY, SMNVEV (reference sequence). The CDR3 has 16 amino acids. V gave up 3 bases and J gave up 0 bases, with 14 bases separating them. The CDR3 loop reads CASSFTKLTANYGYTF. CDR3 DNA: TGTGCCAGCAGTTTTACTAAGTTGACGGCTAACTATGGCTACACCTTC.

The V call is TRBV7-2, the J call TRBJ1-4; unclear D gene. Trimming cost V 5 bases and J 1 base, with 8 bases left between them. Per germline, CDR1 SGHTA and CDR2 FQGNSA. The CDR3 runs to 14 residues. CDR3 in amino acids: CASSPMLTNEKLFF. For the CDR3, the DNA is TGTGCCAGCAGCCCTATGTTAACTAATGAAAAACTGTTTTTT.

This clonotype was counted many times. The chain links TRBV4-3 to TRBJ2-7, with 11 positions matching TRBD2. The V and J ends lost 0 bases and 3 bases, in that order; junction bases with no gene match: 1. CDR1 LGHNA and CDR2 YSLEER come from the germline V gene. The CDR3 spans 15 residues. Here the CDR3 DNA reads TGCGCCAGCAGCCAAGATACTAGCGGGAGCTACGAGCAGTACTTC. Translating gives CASSQDTSGSYEQYF.